One sample yielded the 7 T cell receptor beta chains listed below, sequenced in a study of cytomegalovirus exposure and HLA in healthy donors. PCR amplification relied on 60 Vbeta primers (plus 13 Jbeta primers). Profiled with immunoSEQ multiplex PCR; TCRdb holds only in-frame clones, not every one. The sample has some 200,000 clones, roughly 80% seen once; the top ten hold 15% to 17%. Sequencing used PBMCs. The receptors were gathered from a man aged 35 to 55 in good health and CMV-seronegative.

The chain has TRBV5-1 and TRBJ1-1; D is uncertain. Germline lookup yields CDR1 SGHRS and CDR2 YFSETQ. The CDR3 totals 15 residues. V lost 0 bases, J lost 4 bases, and 13 bases lay in between. DNA for the CDR3: TGCGCCAGCAGCTTGGCCTTAGGAGATTCCACTGAAGCTTTCTTT. Its protein product is CASSLALGDSTEAFF.

The table lists this clone with a few counts. J is TRBJ2-7 and V is TRBV11-2; D is possibly TRBD2 (5 bases). V was cut by 0 bases and J by 2 bases, with 11 bases left in between. Germline CDR1 reads SGHAT; CDR2 reads FQNNGV. The CDR3 length is 15 residues. As DNA, the CDR3 is TGTGCCAGCAGCTTAGATAGGAGGTCTACCTACGAGCAGTACTTC. Amino acid sequence: CASSLDRRSTYEQYF. Full variable domain (rest looked up from reference TRBV11-2 and TRBJ2-7): EAGVAQSPRYKIIEKRQSVAFWCNPISGHATLYWYQQILGQGPKLLIQFQNNGVVDDSQLPKDRFSAERLKGVDSTLKIQPAKLEDSAVYLCASSLDRRSTYEQYFGPGTRLTVT.

V is TRBV7-9 and J is TRBJ1-4; D may be TRBD1 (5 bases). The length of the CDR3 is 14 residues. Germline V gene sequence: CDR1 SEHNR, CDR2 FQNEAQ (reference sequence). V was cut by 1 base and J by 7 bases, with 10 bases left in between. The CDR3 DNA follows: TGTGCCAGCAGCTTAGGTCAGGGTGGTGAAAAACTGTTTTTT. Translated: CASSLGQGGEKLFF.

V usage is TRBV6-6 and J usage is TRBJ1-5; weak D call: TRBD1 (5 bases). Per germline, CDR1 MNHNY and CDR2 SVGAGI (reference sequence). V shed 1 base and J shed 4 bases, with 8 bases lying between them. The CDR3 totals 14 residues. The CDR3 loop is CASSYLPGNQPQHF. The DNA for the CDR3 is TGTGCCAGCAGTTACTTGCCAGGGAATCAGCCCCAGCATTTT.

This rearrangement joins TRBV27 to TRBJ2-1, with D possibly being TRBD2 (7 bases). Between the trimmed V and J ends, which lost 8 bases and 9 bases, there was a span of 14 bases. In germline, CDR1 is MNHEY, CDR2 SMNVEV (reference sequence). The CDR3 is made up of 12 amino acids. The CDR3 spells CASGGGELEQFF. Here the CDR3 DNA reads TGTGCCAGCGGAGGGGGGGAACTTGAGCAGTTCTTC.

As for this clone: This clone may be a read error of a much larger clone one base away. The rearrangement uses TRBV14 and TRBJ1-1; possibly TRBD1 for D (6 bases). The germline CDR1 and CDR2 sequences are SGHDN and FVKESK. The CDR3 is made up of 13 amino acids. V lost 4 bases, J lost 1 base, and 7 bases lay in between. CDR3 DNA: TGTGCCAGCAGCCGACAGGCGAACACTGAAGCTTTCTTT. Its protein is CASSRQANTEAFF.

The chain has TRBV5-6 and TRBJ2-2, with D maybe TRBD1 (6 bases). In germline, CDR1 is SGHDT, CDR2 YYEEEE. CDR3 length equals 12 residues. V lost 5 bases, J lost 7 bases, and 9 bases lay in between. The CDR3 reads CASRLDSGELFF. The DNA for the CDR3 is TGTGCCAGCAGACTGGACAGCGGGGAGCTGTTTTTT.